The 11 T cell receptor beta chains in this list originate from one sample, sequenced in a study of blood T cell repertoires in COVID-19. The protocol was immunoSEQ multiplex PCR, while the TCRdb copy is restricted to in-frame clones and leaves out a portion. The table records 90,000 or so clones, roughly nine tenths of them present only once. The source material was peripheral blood. These receptors came from a woman aged 55-70 years with COVID-19, enrolled during active disease.

The gene calls are TRBV5-1 and TRBJ1-2; D gene unclear. Germline V gene sequence: CDR1 SGHRS, CDR2 YFSETQ. There are 13 residues in the CDR3. V lost 0 bases and J 7 bases, leaving 10 bases between the germline ends. The CDR3 is CASSLESVRGYTF. The CDR3 DNA sequence: TGCGCCAGCAGCTTGGAAAGCGTCCGTGGCTACACCTTC. Full variable domain (remainder filled in from reference TRBV5-1 and TRBJ1-2): KAGVTQTPRYLIKTRGQQVTLSCSPISGHRSVSWYQQTPGQGLQFLFEYFSETQRNKGNFPGRFSGRQFSNSRSEMNVSTLELGDSALYLCASSLESVRGYTFGSGTRLTVV.

V is TRBV18 and J is TRBJ1-5; maybe TRBD1 (5 bases). Germline CDR1 KGHSH, CDR2 LQKENI. The CDR3 is 14 amino acids. The V gene lost 6 bases and the J gene lost 2 bases, with 11 bases spanning the gap. The CDR3 region is CASSHDSRNQPQHF. The DNA for the CDR3 is TGTGCCAGCTCTCACGACAGTCGCAATCAGCCCCAGCATTTT.

The gene calls are TRBV19 and TRBJ1-4; 7 bases match TRBD1. CDR1 and CDR2 from the germline V gene are LNHDA and SQIVND (reference sequence). This CDR3 spans 15 amino acids. V gave up 5 bases and J gave up 4 bases; unmatched junction bases: 7. For the CDR3, the DNA is TGTGCCAGTAGTCCCGTGACAGGGAGTAATGAAAAACTGTTTTTT. Protein sequence: CASSPVTGSNEKLFF.

This chain links TRBV4-1 with TRBJ2-5; 7 bases are a match to TRBD2. V lost 5 bases and J lost 1; bases outside the gene matches: 7. Germline-derived CDR1 and CDR2 are MGHRA and YSYEKL. CDR3 size: 15 residues. DNA for the CDR3: TGCGCCAGCAGCAAACCAGCGGGGACCCAAGAGACCCAGTACTTC. This encodes CASSKPAGTQETQYF.

The gene calls are TRBV6-5 and TRBJ2-7; possibly TRBD2 for D (5 bases). CDR3 length equals 13 residues. Germline CDR1 MNHEY, CDR2 SVGAGI. The germline V and J ends were trimmed by 8 bases and 5 bases, with 16 bases remaining between them. This CDR3 reads CASRGVVSDEQYF. In DNA, the CDR3 is TGTGCCAGCCGGGGAGTGGTCTCTGACGAGCAGTACTTC.

The chain employs TRBV9 and TRBJ1-2; TRBD1 aligns across 9 bases. The CDR3 has 15 residues. V gave up 4 bases and J gave up 3 bases; unmatched junction bases: 7. Germline values: CDR1 SGDLS, CDR2 YYNGEE. The DNA for the CDR3 is TGTGCCAGCAGCCCCGGGACAGGGAAAGACTATGGCTACACCTTC. Its translation: CASSPGTGKDYGYTF. The full variable domain, its missing parts supplied by reference TRBV9 and TRBJ1-2, is DSGVTQTPKHLITATGQRVTLRCSPRSGDLSVYWYQQSLDQGLQFLIQYYNGEERAKGNILERFSAQQFPDLHSELNLSSLELGDSALYFCASSPGTGKDYGYTFGSGTRLTVV.

The CDR3 nucleotides are TGTGCCAGCTCACTCCAAGGACAGGCCGTCGCCGAAAAACTGTTTTTT. Translated, it gives CASSLQGQAVAEKLFF. V usage is TRBV18 and J usage is TRBJ1-4, with TRBD1 identical over 7 bases. Trimming removed 4 bases from V and 8 bases from J; junction bases left unmatched: 13. Germline-derived CDR1 and CDR2 are KGHSH and LQKENI. This CDR3 has 16 residues.

The CDR3 sequence is CASSDRGYGYTF. CDR3 nucleotides: TGTGCCAGCAGCGACAGGGGCTATGGCTACACCTTC. The chain has TRBV6-4 and TRBJ1-2; TRBD1 agrees at 8 bases. Germline V gene lookup returns CDR1 MRHNA and CDR2 SNTAGT. The trim removed 6 bases at V and 4 bases at J, leaving 1 base unmatched. The CDR3 has 12 residues.

V usage is TRBV10-2 and J usage is TRBJ1-1, with unresolved D. Germline lookup yields CDR1 WSHSY and CDR2 SAAADI. The CDR3 runs to 16 residues. V was trimmed by 3 bases and J by 1 base, leaving 15 bases between them. As DNA, the CDR3 is TGCGCCAGCAGTGATAGCTCACGGCGTGGGAACACTGAAGCTTTCTTT. Amino acid sequence: CASSDSSRRGNTEAFF.

This chain connects TRBV9 to TRBJ2-5, with TRBD2 matching over 9 bases. Germline V CDR1 and CDR2: SGDLS, YYNGEE. The junction had 4 bases not matched to a gene; V was cut back by 0 bases and J by 4 bases. CDR3 size: 15 residues. The CDR3 coding sequence is TGTGCCAGCAGCGTAGATAGCGGGGGAGCAGAGACCCAGTACTTC. This gives the protein CASSVDSGGAETQYF.

CDR3 residues: CASSESETLEYF. Written as DNA, the CDR3 is TGCGCCAGCAGTGAGTCTGAGACATTGGAGTACTTC. The V call is TRBV10-2, the J call TRBJ2-7; no clear D. With 0 bases removed from V and 11 bases from J, the gap between germline ends came to 11 bases. The CDR3 length is 12 residues. Germline V gene data show CDR1 as WSHSY and CDR2 as SAAADI.